This is a list of T cell receptor beta chains from one sample in a study of blood T cell repertoires in COVID-19. The table came from immunoSEQ multiplex PCR; TCRdb's copy has only in-frame clones and leaves some out. There are 150,000 to 200,000 clones in the sample; nearly 80% occur only once, and more than 11% lies in the top ten. Sample: peripheral blood. The receptors were sampled from a woman aged 80 or over with acute or convalescent COVID-19. Each CDR3 is given with its conserved first and last residue. D genes are given only for firm matches. Clone size is shown for a subset of rows, as once, few, many or a class of expanded clone.

j_gene	d_gene	abundance	v_gene	CDR3aa	CDR3nt
TRBJ2-1	NA	NA	TRBV28	CASHGTYNEQFF	TGTGCCAGCCACGGGACATACAATGAGCAGTTCTTC
TRBJ2-7	TRBD1	NA	TRBV30	CAGGQGIEQYF	TGTGCCGGGGGACAGGGGATAGAGCAGTACTTC
TRBJ1-4	NA	NA	TRBV5-1	CASSFGQSTNEKLFF	TGCGCCAGCAGCTTTGGACAGTCAACTAATGAAAAACTGTTTTTT
TRBJ2-1	TRBD1	once	TRBV4-2	CASSQGTGNNEQFF	TGTGCCAGCAGCCAAGGGACAGGGAACAATGAGCAGTTCTTC
TRBJ2-7	TRBD1	NA	TRBV3-1/TRBV3-2	CASSPYWDRPYEQYF	TGTGCCAGCAGCCCCTACTGGGACAGGCCCTACGAGCAGTACTTC
TRBJ1-4	NA	NA	TRBV5-1	CASSLTGTNEKLFF	TGCGCCAGCAGCTTAACAGGGACTAATGAAAAACTGTTTTTT
TRBJ1-3	NA	few	TRBV19	CASTPTAGNTIYF	TGTGCCAGTACCCCGACAGCTGGAAACACCATATATTTT
TRBJ2-3	NA	once	TRBV4-2	CASSQTQDPTDTQYF	TGTGCCAGCAGCCAAACACAGGACCCCACAGATACGCAGTATTTT
TRBJ1-2	NA	few	TRBV5-1	CASSLDSRGYTF	TGCGCCAGCAGCTTAGACTCCCGGGGCTACACCTTC
TRBJ1-4	TRBD1	NA	TRBV18	CASSRTGEEKLFF	TGTGCCAGCTCGCGGACAGGGGAGGAAAAACTGTTTTTT
TRBJ1-5	NA	NA	TRBV19	CASSIGVGGDQPQHF	TGTGCCAGTAGTATTGGGGTGGGGGGGGATCAGCCCCAGCATTTT
TRBJ1-3	NA	NA	TRBV28	CASSISIGASSGNTIYF	TGTGCCAGCAGTATATCCATAGGGGCCAGCTCTGGAAACACCATATATTTT
TRBJ2-5	TRBD1	NA	TRBV5-1	CASSKGQQQETQYF	TGCGCCAGCAGCAAGGGACAGCAACAAGAGACCCAGTACTTC
TRBJ2-1	TRBD2	NA	TRBV30	CAWSVKASGNEQFF	TGTGCCTGGAGTGTAAAGGCTAGCGGCAATGAGCAGTTCTTC
TRBJ2-5	NA	NA	TRBV11-2	CASSLGGRGGIETQYF	TGTGCCAGCAGCTTAGGCGGTCGGGGCGGGATAGAGACCCAGTACTTC
TRBJ2-7	NA	NA	TRBV19	CASRPGQSPYEQYF	TGTGCCAGCCGGCCGGGACAAAGCCCCTACGAGCAGTACTTC
TRBJ2-3	NA	NA	TRBV6-4	CASSDSECGGGSTDTQYF	TGTGCCAGCAGTGACTCTGAATGCGGCGGCGGGAGCACAGATACGCAGTATTTT
TRBJ1-1	NA	NA	TRBV5-6	CASSLTRNTEAFF	TGTGCCAGCAGCTTGACAAGGAACACTGAAGCTTTCTTT
TRBJ2-5	TRBD2	NA	TRBV2	CASIKVAGVRETQYF	TGTGCCAGCATAAAGGTAGCGGGGGTGCGAGAGACCCAGTACTTC
TRBJ1-2	TRBD1	NA	TRBV5-5	CASSYISDRVEGYTF	TGTGCCAGCAGCTATATATCTGACAGGGTGGAAGGCTACACCTTC
TRBJ2-7	TRBD2	once	TRBV3-1/TRBV3-2	CASSQEGLAGGPYYEQYF	TGTGCCAGCAGCCAAGAGGGACTAGCGGGAGGGCCGTATTACGAGCAGTACTTC
TRBJ2-1	TRBD2	NA	TRBV5-1	CASSLEPAGGSYNEQFF	TGCGCCAGCAGCTTGGAGCCAGCGGGAGGCTCCTACAATGAGCAGTTCTTC
TRBJ2-1	NA	once	TRBV6-2/TRBV6-3	CASSPDRSKQFF	TGTGCCAGCAGCCCTGACAGGTCCAAGCAGTTCTTC
TRBJ2-3	TRBD2	NA	TRBV27	CASRSGGTDTQYF	TGTGCCAGCAGGAGCGGGGGCACAGATACGCAGTATTTT
TRBJ1-6	NA	once	TRBV19	CASSQQDRNSPLHF	TGTGCCAGTAGCCAACAGGACCGAAATTCACCCCTCCACTTT
TRBJ1-1	NA	NA	TRBV24-1	CATSEGGKNTEAFF	TGTGCCACCAGTGAGGGGGGGAAGAACACTGAAGCTTTCTTT
TRBJ2-5	TRBD2	NA	TRBV30	CAWSILRGARAGVRGETQYF	TGTGCCTGGAGCATCCTGAGAGGAGCTAGAGCGGGAGTGAGGGGAGAGACCCAGTACTTC
TRBJ1-5	TRBD1	NA	TRBV15	CATSRVQGVNQPQHF	TGTGCCACCAGCAGAGTTCAGGGGGTAAATCAGCCCCAGCATTTT
TRBJ2-4	TRBD1	once	TRBV6-2/TRBV6-3	CASSPLTGGDGNIQYF	TGTGCCAGCAGCCCTCTGACAGGGGGCGATGGGAACATTCAGTACTTC
TRBJ2-1	TRBD1	NA	TRBV5-1	CASSVGQGSYNEQFF	TGCGCCAGCAGCGTGGGACAGGGCTCCTACAATGAGCAGTTCTTC
TRBJ2-1	TRBD2	NA	TRBV2	CASSPSGSSYNEQFF	TGTGCCAGCAGCCCTAGCGGGTCCTCCTACAATGAGCAGTTCTTC
TRBJ2-2	NA	NA	TRBV2	CASSGNRSPIGELFF	TGTGCCAGCAGTGGCAACAGGAGCCCCATCGGGGAGCTGTTTTTT
TRBJ1-3	NA	NA	TRBV27	CASRSYSGNTIYF	TGTGCCAGTCGTTCCTACTCTGGAAACACCATATATTTT
TRBJ2-7	TRBD2	few	TRBV13	CASSFSGGTYEQYF	TGTGCCAGCAGCTTCAGCGGGGGAACCTACGAGCAGTACTTC
TRBJ1-2	TRBD1	NA	TRBV14	CASSRTGFDYGYTF	TGTGCCAGCAGCCGGACAGGGTTCGACTATGGCTACACCTTC
TRBJ2-5	TRBD1	NA	TRBV5-4	CASRLGQGEETQYF	TGTGCCAGCAGGCTGGGACAGGGCGAAGAGACCCAGTACTTC
TRBJ2-1	TRBD2	NA	TRBV2	CASNLAASYNEQFF	TGTGCCAGCAACCTAGCGGCCTCCTACAATGAGCAGTTCTTC
TRBJ1-2	TRBD1	NA	TRBV5-4	CASSTDRDGYTF	TGTGCCAGCAGCACGGACAGGGATGGCTACACCTTC
TRBJ1-1	TRBD1	NA	TRBV5-8	CASSRQGMGNTEAFF	TGTGCCAGCAGTAGACAGGGAATGGGGAACACTGAAGCTTTCTTT